The entry that follows covers one T cell receptor beta chain sequence. The antigen it binds to is not known. There are no base qualities to consult, and no much larger clone falls within one base. One collaborating source in Seattle enrolled patients during active infection and followed them longitudinally through the course of disease. Whole blood was collected in K2EDTA tubes by collaborating institutions according to the institutions' own protocols. For TCRbeta analysis, collaborators shipped samples as frozen whole blood, isolated PBMCs, or DNA extracted from either of those sample types. From a lookup of the germline V gene (reference sequence), CDR1 and CDR2 are MNHNY and SVGAGI. From its cysteine to its phenylalanine, the CDR3 spans 14 amino acids. The DNA shown is the 42-base CDR3, in frame from base 1. V loses 0 bases of germline sequence and J loses 1 base, and the interval between the two ends is 6 bases.

This sample is drawn from a study of blood T cell repertoires in COVID-19 (TCRdb year 2020). About the full investigation: Collaborator samples came from the United States, Italy and Spain and covered acute and convalescent phases of COVID-19. The material from the prospective study consisted of cDNA or gDNA derived from T cells, B-cell-depleted T cells, or PBMCs. Deeply sampled blood TCRbeta repertoires from subjects exposed to, actively infected with, or recovered from COVID-19 were included in the dataset. The repertoires were released in a freely available public database meant as a resource for research on the immune response to SARS-CoV-2. Samples were obtained from the ongoing ImmuneRACE study (first 160 participants) and from about 1,300 subjects provided by 6 global collaborators. The sample metadata nearly always contained a de-identified subject ID, COVID-19 status, age in years and sex. Where available, HLA class I and class II types were taken from metadata supplied by the sample provider and were not determined by assay-based typing.

Study-level results and caveats: The amount of clinical and demographic metadata varied by source and participant and was provided uncurated.

TCRbeta CDR3 regions were amplified from genomic DNA using the immunoSEQ Assay, a bias-controlled multiplex PCR. In the paper's pipeline: The number of nucleated cells in each sample was estimated from the amplification of reference gene primers within the assay. Sequence reads were collapsed and filtered to measure the absolute abundance of every unique TCRbeta CDR3 rearrangement. For each sample, productive Simpson clonality was calculated as the square root of Simpson's diversity index over productive rearrangements. TCRdb's version of the immuneACCESS table is confined to in-frame rearrangements and falls short of the full clone set. An unresolved V gene accounts for under half of the shortfall where checked; the remainder is of unknown origin. V and J calls and clone size are copied from that table; D and trimming were computed from the DNA. The sample table records over 150,000 clones; about 85% of these occur just once. About 0.63% of the sample goes to the ten largest clones.

The specimen was peripheral blood. This sequence uses TRBV6-6 and TRBJ1-1; the D gene cannot be named for sure. The receptor was derived from a man aged 60 to 75 with COVID-19, enrolled during active disease. The CDR3 in this case is CASSYSGENTEAFF. The bases are TGTGCCAGCAGTTACTCAGGAGAGAACACTGAAGCTTTCTTT.